This TCR beta chain stems from a study of vaccination effects on CD4 cells after COVID-19. Assay used: immunoSEQ multiplex PCR; TCRdb lists only in-frame clones, some missing. This table has 25,000 to 35,000 clones, 74% appearing once. Germline CDR1 SGHAT, CDR2 FQDESV (reference sequence). Trimming took off 2 bases at V and 3 bases at J, with 5 bases between the two ends. CDR3 size: 12 residues. After expansion with viral peptide pools in the ViraFEST assay, antigen-specific CD4+ T cells were sequenced. Following 10 days of culture, CD4+ T cells were isolated. Either the BNT162b2 or mRNA-1273 vaccine was given to participants in two doses. Note on this clone: The target antigen is unknown.

The clonotype originates from a human donor who received a COVID-19 vaccine. Sequenced material: CD4+ T cells from PBMCs cultured with HCoV-OC43 spike peptides, taken after COVID-19 vaccination. As for subset: HCoV-OC43 spike overlapping peptide pool stimulation. The V call is TRBV11-1, the J call TRBJ2-7, with D unclear. CDR3 residues: CASSLRDYEQYF. For the CDR3, the DNA is TGTGCCAGCAGCTTAAGGGACTACGAGCAGTACTTC.